This is a list of T cell receptor beta chains from one sample in a study of cytomegalovirus exposure and HLA in healthy donors. Some clones are missing from TCRdb's copy, which holds only in-frame ones; the method was immunoSEQ multiplex PCR. The repertoire has about 140,000 clones, around 80% of them found once; the top ten carry around 3%. The sequencing input was PBMCs. Receptors originate from a female donor in good health and CMV-seronegative. The CDR3 runs from the conserved cysteine through the conserved F or W. The D gene is left open where the match is weak. Some rows have no size entry. The others give once, few or many, or a class for an expanded clone.

v_gene	abundance	d_gene	len	j_gene	CDR3nt	CDR3aa
TRBV19	.	.	16	TRBJ2-7	TGTGCCAGTAGTCATGACACTCAACTGCCTTCCTACGAGCAGTACTTC	CASSHDTQLPSYEQYF
TRBV6-6	few	TRBD1	12	TRBJ1-4	TGTGCCAGCAGTACAGGGGGTGAAAAACTGTTTTTT	CASSTGGEKLFF
TRBV6-1	.	.	14	TRBJ1-1	TGTGCCAGCACTAGAGGACAGTTGAACACTGAAGCTTTCTTT	CASTRGQLNTEAFF
TRBV19	.	TRBD2	16	TRBJ2-3	TGTGCCAGTAGCCGTGATAGCGGGTCTAGCACAGATACGCAGTATTTT	CASSRDSGSSTDTQYF
TRBV27	.	.	17	TRBJ1-6	TGTGCCAGCAGTCCCTTGAGGGGGAATATAGGGAATTCACCCCTCCACTTT	CASSPLRGNIGNSPLHF
TRBV19	.	TRBD2	20	TRBJ2-2	TGTGCCAGTAGTATAATGCGGGCTAGCGGGAGTCACTACCGCACCGGGGAGCTGTTTTTT	CASSIMRASGSHYRTGELFF
TRBV6-5	few	.	14	TRBJ2-3	TGTGCCAGCGGCCCGTTTCTAGACACAGATACGCAGTATTTT	CASGPFLDTDTQYF
TRBV2	.	TRBD1	13	TRBJ1-1	TGTGCCATCTCGGACAGGGAGGGCACTGAAGCTTTCTTT	CAISDREGTEAFF
TRBV5-6	.	.	15	TRBJ1-3	TGTGCCAGCGCGCGGGGGGCCTTCTCTGGAAACACCATATATTTT	CASARGAFSGNTIYF
TRBV5-1	.	.	15	TRBJ2-5	TGCGCCAGCAGCTTGGTACTACAGGGAGGGGAGACCCAGTACTTC	CASSLVLQGGETQYF
TRBV7-9	.	TRBD1	14	TRBJ1-1	TGTGCCAGCAGCTTAGGGACAGGGTACGACGAAGCTTTCTTT	CASSLGTGYDEAFF
TRBV27	.	.	15	TRBJ2-7	TGTGCCAGCAGCTGGGAAGCGGGCGCACCCTACGAGCAGTACTTC	CASSWEAGAPYEQYF
TRBV9	.	TRBD1	16	TRBJ1-1	TGTGCCAGCAGCGCCTGGACAGGGACTTCGAACACTGAAGCTTTCTTT	CASSAWTGTSNTEAFF
TRBV27	.	TRBD1	15	TRBJ2-7	TGTGCCAGCAGTTTAATAGGACAGGCCTCCTACGAGCAGTACTTC	CASSLIGQASYEQYF
TRBV7-3	.	TRBD2	16	TRBJ2-1	TGTGCCAGCAGCCCCCAGGCGGGAGCGTCCTACAATGAGCAGTTCTTC	CASSPQAGASYNEQFF
TRBV13	.	.	15	TRBJ2-2	TGTGCCAGCAGGCCAGGGCTTCGCGGCACCGGGGAGCTGTTTTTT	CASRPGLRGTGELFF
TRBV10-2	.	TRBD2	16	TRBJ2-1	TGCGCCAGCAGTTTCCCCATGGGCGGGAGTTACAATGAGCAGTTCTTC	CASSFPMGGSYNEQFF
TRBV28	.	.	15	TRBJ2-2	TGTGCCAGCAGTTTGGGGGGTGCCAACACCGGGGAGCTGTTTTTT	CASSLGGANTGELFF
TRBV27	.	.	14	TRBJ1-5	TGTGCCAGCAGTTTAGGGGGGATTGGGTTGCCCCAGCATTTT	CASSLGGIGLPQHF
TRBV30	.	.	12	TRBJ2-3	TGTGCCTGCCTTCAACGGGGGAATACGCAGTATTTT	CACLQRGNTQYF
TRBV27	once	TRBD1	14	TRBJ1-2	TGTGCCAGCAGTTTTGCGGGACAGAGCTATGGCTACACCTTC	CASSFAGQSYGYTF
TRBV5-1	.	.	15	TRBJ1-1	TGCGCCAGCAGCTTGAAAGGAGGCAGGACGACTGAAGCTTTCTTT	CASSLKGGRTTEAFF
TRBV11-2	.	TRBD2	17	TRBJ2-5	TGTGCCAGCAGACAAGGCGGGGGGTGGGGTTTGGAAGAGACCCAGTACTTC	CASRQGGGWGLEETQYF
TRBV5-1	.	TRBD1	15	TRBJ2-2	TGCGCCAGCAGCTTGAGACAGGGGTACACCGGGGAGCTGTTTTTT	CASSLRQGYTGELFF
TRBV27	.	TRBD1	16	TRBJ1-2	TGTGCCAGCAGTTTAAGATCCAGGGGGCCCCGATATGGCTACACCTTC	CASSLRSRGPRYGYTF
TRBV6-5	.	.	15	TRBJ1-6	TGTGCCAGCAGGTGGGGCGTTGGGGAAAATTCACCCCTCCACTTT	CASRWGVGENSPLHF
TRBV27	.	TRBD1	14	TRBJ1-2	TGTGCCAGCCGACATCTACAGGGGATGGGCGGCTACACCTTC	CASRHLQGMGGYTF
TRBV29-1	.	.	14	TRBJ1-1	TGCAGCGTTACGCAGGGTGGTGAGAACACTGAAGCTTTCTTT	CSVTQGGENTEAFF
TRBV27	.	TRBD2	16	TRBJ2-7	TGTGCCAGCAGTTTATCGGGAACTAGCGGGAGCTACGAGCAGTACTTC	CASSLSGTSGSYEQYF
TRBV7-6	once	.	14	TRBJ2-1	TGTGCCAGCAGCTTAACCCGGAGGGACAATGAGCAGTTCTTC	CASSLTRRDNEQFF
TRBV5-1	.	TRBD1	16	TRBJ1-1	TGCGCCAGCAGCCCGTTAACAGGGGGCGCAAACACTGAAGCTTTCTTT	CASSPLTGGANTEAFF
TRBV4-2	.	.	14	TRBJ1-1	TGTGCCAGCAGCCAAGAGGTCAGTCTCACTGAAGCTTTCTTT	CASSQEVSLTEAFF
TRBV27	.	.	16	TRBJ1-4	TGTGCCAGCAGTCCCCTGGGACAAGGGAATAATGAAAAACTGTTTTTT	CASSPLGQGNNEKLFF
TRBV4-3	.	TRBD1	15	TRBJ2-7	TGCGCCAGCAGCCCCCGGACAGGGGGCCCCTACGAGCAGTACTTC	CASSPRTGGPYEQYF
TRBV29-1	few	.	17	TRBJ2-4	TGCAGCGTTGAGGTCTTCGGACAGCGACTAGCCAAAAACATTCAGTACTTC	CSVEVFGQRLAKNIQYF
TRBV4-1	few	.	14	TRBJ2-5	TGCGCCAGCAGCCAAGTATGGAGACAAGAGACCCAGTACTTC	CASSQVWRQETQYF
TRBV28	.	.	13	TRBJ1-2	TGTGCCAGCAGTTCGGTTGGCGGCTATGGCTACACCTTC	CASSSVGGYGYTF
TRBV28	.	TRBD2	15	TRBJ2-1	TGTGCCAGCACAATAGCGGGAGTTTCCTACAATGAGCAGTTCTTC	CASTIAGVSYNEQFF
TRBV6-1	once	.	12	TRBJ2-7	TGTGCCAGCAGTGAATTCATCTACGAGCAGTACTTC	CASSEFIYEQYF
TRBV29-1	.	TRBD1	15	TRBJ2-7	TGCAGCGCCCTTAGGCAGGGACAGAAATTCTACGAGCAGTACTTC	CSALRQGQKFYEQYF
TRBV13	.	TRBD1	15	TRBJ1-1	TGTGCCAGCAGCCCAGGGGGCAGGATGAACACTGAAGCTTTCTTT	CASSPGGRMNTEAFF
TRBV6-6	.	TRBD1	15	TRBJ2-1	TGTGCCAGCAGTCGACAGGGTATCAACAACAATGAGCAGTTCTTC	CASSRQGINNNEQFF